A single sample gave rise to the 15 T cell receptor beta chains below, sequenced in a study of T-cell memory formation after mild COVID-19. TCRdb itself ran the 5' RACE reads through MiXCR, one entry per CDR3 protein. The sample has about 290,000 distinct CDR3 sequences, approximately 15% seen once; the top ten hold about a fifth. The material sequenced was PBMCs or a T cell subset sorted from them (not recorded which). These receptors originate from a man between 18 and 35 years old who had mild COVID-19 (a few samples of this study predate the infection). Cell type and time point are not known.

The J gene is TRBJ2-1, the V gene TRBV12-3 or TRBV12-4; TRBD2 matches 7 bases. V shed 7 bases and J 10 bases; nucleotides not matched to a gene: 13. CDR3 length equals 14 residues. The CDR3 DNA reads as TGTGCCAGCAAGGGGAGCGGGGAAGCGAAGGAGCAGTTCTTC. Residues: CASKGSGEAKEQFF.

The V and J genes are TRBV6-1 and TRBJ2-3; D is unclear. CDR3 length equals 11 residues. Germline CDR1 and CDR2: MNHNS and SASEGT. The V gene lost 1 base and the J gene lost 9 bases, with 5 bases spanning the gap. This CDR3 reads CASSEEITQYF. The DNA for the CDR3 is TGTGCCAGCAGTGAAGAGATAACGCAGTATTTT.

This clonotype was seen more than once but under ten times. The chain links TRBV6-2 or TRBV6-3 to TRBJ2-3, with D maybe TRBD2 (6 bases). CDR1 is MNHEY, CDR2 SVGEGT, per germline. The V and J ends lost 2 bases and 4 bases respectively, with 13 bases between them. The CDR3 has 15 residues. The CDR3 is CASSYARGFADTQYF. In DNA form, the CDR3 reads TGTGCCAGCAGTTACGCCCGGGGGTTCGCAGATACGCAGTATTTT.

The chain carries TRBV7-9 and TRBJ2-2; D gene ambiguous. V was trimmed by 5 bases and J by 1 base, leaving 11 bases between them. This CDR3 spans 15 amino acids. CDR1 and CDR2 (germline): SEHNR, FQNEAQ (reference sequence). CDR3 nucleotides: TGTGCCAGCAGCCAATGGACGGTGAACACCGGGGAGCTGTTTTTT. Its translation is CASSQWTVNTGELFF.

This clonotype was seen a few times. Here the CDR3 DNA reads TGCGCCAGCAGCCCCTGGGACGGTAATACGCAGTATTTT. As protein: CASSPWDGNTQYF. V gene TRBV5-1 combines with J gene TRBJ2-3; D is tentatively TRBD1 or TRBD2 (5 bases each). The germline V and J ends were trimmed by 4 bases and 7 bases, with 13 bases remaining between them. Germline CDR1 and CDR2: SGHRS and YFSETQ. The CDR3 length is 13 residues.

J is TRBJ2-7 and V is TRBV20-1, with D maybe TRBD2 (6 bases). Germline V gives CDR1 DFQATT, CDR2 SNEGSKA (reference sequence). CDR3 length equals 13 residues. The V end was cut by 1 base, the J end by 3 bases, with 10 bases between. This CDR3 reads CSARVGGFYEQYV. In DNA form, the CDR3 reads TGCAGTGCTAGAGTGGGGGGATTCTACGAGCAGTACGTC.

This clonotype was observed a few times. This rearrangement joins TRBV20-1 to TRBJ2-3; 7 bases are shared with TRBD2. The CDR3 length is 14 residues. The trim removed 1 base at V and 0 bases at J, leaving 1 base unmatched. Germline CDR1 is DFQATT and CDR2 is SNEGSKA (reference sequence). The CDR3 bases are TGCAGTGCTAGAGCACTAGCGAGCACAGATACGCAGTATTTT. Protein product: CSARALASTDTQYF.

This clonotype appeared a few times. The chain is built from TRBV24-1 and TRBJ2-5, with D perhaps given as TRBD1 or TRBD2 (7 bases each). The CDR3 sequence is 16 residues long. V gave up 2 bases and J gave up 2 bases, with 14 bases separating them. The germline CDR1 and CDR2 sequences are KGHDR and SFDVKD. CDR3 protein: CATSDSVRGGQETQYF. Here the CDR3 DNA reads TGTGCCACCAGTGATTCGGTCAGGGGGGGTCAAGAGACCCAGTACTTC.

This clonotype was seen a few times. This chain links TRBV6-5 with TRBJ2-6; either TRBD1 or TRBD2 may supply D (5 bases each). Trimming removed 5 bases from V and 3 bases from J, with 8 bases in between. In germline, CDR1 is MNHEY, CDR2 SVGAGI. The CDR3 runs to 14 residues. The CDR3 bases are TGTGCCAGCAGTACGGGGCTTGGGGCCAACGTCCTGACTTTC. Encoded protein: CASSTGLGANVLTF.

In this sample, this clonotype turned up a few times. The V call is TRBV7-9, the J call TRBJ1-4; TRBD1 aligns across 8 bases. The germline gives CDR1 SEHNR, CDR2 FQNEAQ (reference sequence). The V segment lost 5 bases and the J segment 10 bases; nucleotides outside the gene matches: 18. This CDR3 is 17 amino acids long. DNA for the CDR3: TGTGCCAGCAGCGGCGAGCGGACAGGGCAGGGCCGGGGAAAACTGTTTTTT. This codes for CASSGERTGQGRGKLFF.

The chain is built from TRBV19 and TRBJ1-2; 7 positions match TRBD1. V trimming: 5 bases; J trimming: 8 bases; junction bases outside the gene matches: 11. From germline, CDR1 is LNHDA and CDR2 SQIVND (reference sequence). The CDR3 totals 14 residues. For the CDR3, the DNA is TGTGCCAGTAGTCCCAGGGGGAGCCCCTACGGCTACACCTTC. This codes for CASSPRGSPYGYTF. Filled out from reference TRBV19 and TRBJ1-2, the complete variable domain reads DGGITQSPKYLFRKEGQNVTLSCEQNLNHDAMYWYRQDPGQGLRLIYYSQIVNDFQKGDIAEGYSVSREKKESFPLTVTSAQKNPTAFYLCASSPRGSPYGYTFGSGTRLTVV.

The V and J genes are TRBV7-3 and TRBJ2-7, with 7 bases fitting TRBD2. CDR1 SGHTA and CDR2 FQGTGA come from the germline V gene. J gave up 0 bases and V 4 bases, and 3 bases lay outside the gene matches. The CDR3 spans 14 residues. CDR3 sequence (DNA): TGTGCCAGCAGCTCCGGGGGGAGCTCCTACGAGCAGTACTTC. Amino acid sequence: CASSSGGSSYEQYF.

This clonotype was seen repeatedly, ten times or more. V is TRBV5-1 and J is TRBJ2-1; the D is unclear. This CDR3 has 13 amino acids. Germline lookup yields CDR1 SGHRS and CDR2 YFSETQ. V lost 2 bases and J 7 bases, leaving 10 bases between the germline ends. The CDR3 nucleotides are TGCGCCAGCAGCTTCAATCCCGTAAATGAGCAGTTCTTC. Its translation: CASSFNPVNEQFF.

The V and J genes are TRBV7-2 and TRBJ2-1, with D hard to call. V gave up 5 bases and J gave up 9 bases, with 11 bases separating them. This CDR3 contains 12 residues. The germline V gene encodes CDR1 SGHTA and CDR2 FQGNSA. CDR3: CASSPYPGEQFF. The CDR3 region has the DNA TGTGCCAGCAGCCCCTACCCTGGTGAGCAGTTCTTC.

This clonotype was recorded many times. The CDR3 coding sequence is TGCGCCAGCAGTTCCCGACAGGGCGCCCTCGCCGGTGGCTACACCTTC. Encoded protein: CASSSRQGALAGGYTF. This chain joins TRBV5-1 and TRBJ1-2, with TRBD1 matching over 7 bases. CDR1 and CDR2 (germline): SGHRS, YFSETQ. With 5 bases clipped from V and 7 bases from J, the junction kept 17 bases outside the gene matches. This CDR3 comprises 16 residues.